This entry lists 2 T cell receptor beta chains sequenced from one sample in a study of shared clonotypes between healthy human individuals. Clones were sequenced by immunoSEQ multiplex PCR, and TCRdb holds only the in-frame ones, with some missing. The sample gives more than 1 million clones, approximately 80% of which show up once; approximately 0.56% is in the top ten. Sequenced material: memory CD4+ T cells from PBMCs. Subset of the sample: CD45RA-negative fraction. These receptors were collected from a man younger than 30 in good health. Some clones in this sample may be carry-over from other donors' samples.

This clone appeared once. The V gene is TRBV5-1, the J gene TRBJ2-3; 7 positions agree with TRBD1. This CDR3 region has 13 residues. V was pared by 4 bases and J by 5 bases, with 4 bases of the junction left unmatched. CDR1 is SGHRS, CDR2 YFSETQ, per germline. DNA of the CDR3: TGCGCCAGCAGCAGGGGGCCTGTAGATACGCAGTATTTT. Residues: CASSRGPVDTQYF.

The V gene is TRBV4-2, the J gene TRBJ2-7; the D gene is possibly TRBD2 (7 bases). Germline CDR1 reads LGHNA; CDR2 reads YNFKEQ. V dropped 7 bases and J dropped 7 bases, with 29 bases sitting between them. The CDR3 consists of 17 residues. CDR3 nucleotides: TGTGCCAGCACTAGGGGGGGTAACTCTGGTGGGTCGGAGGAGCAGTACTTC. Translated, it gives CASTRGGNSGGSEEQYF.